This TCR beta chain stems from a study of CD8 T cells in Susac syndrome. When the RNA was reverse transcribed, random hexamers were used with an input of about 0.45 to 1 ug. TCR beta CDR3 was amplified by immunoSEQ covering 54 Vbeta and 13 Jbeta. MiXCR was run by TCRdb on the immunoSEQ multiplex PCR reads, yielding one entry per CDR3 protein. The table records about 300,000 distinct CDR3 sequences, roughly 85% of them present only once. Broader study findings: As the study acknowledged, the number of individuals in its TCR sequencing and HLA analysis was relatively small.

The V end lost 4 bases, the J end lost 4 bases, and 14 bases lay between the germline ends. This CDR3 is built from 14 residues. CDR1 and CDR2 from the germline V gene are DFQATT and SNEGSKA (reference sequence). Comment on this clonotype: Antigen: not known.

It was negative isolation that provided the CD8+ and CD4+ T cells, whereas TEMRA cells were enriched by FACS. The sequence was obtained from a human donor with multiple sclerosis. The chain joins TRBV20-1 to TRBJ2-1, with a possible D match to TRBD1 (5 bases). What was sequenced was CD8+ T cells from PBMCs. The chain's CDR3 is CSANRQYTYNEQFF. CDR3 coding DNA: TGCAGTGCTAATCGACAGTATACTTACAATGAGCAGTTCTTC.